Reported below is one TCR beta chain. The PCR used 60 Vbeta and 13 Jbeta primers. The assay was immunoSEQ multiplex PCR, and TCRdb's table has in-frame clones only and misses some. This sample carries some 150,000 clones, 77% of them seen once, and the ten largest clones take approximately 1.8%. The data are from a study of cytomegalovirus exposure and HLA in healthy donors. Trimming left V 2 bases short and J 4 bases short, with 11 bases between. Germline CDR1 reads KGHSH; CDR2 reads LQKENI. CDR3 size: 14 residues. The sample consisted of PBMCs. The clonotype was recovered from a woman in her 30s in good health and CMV-seronegative. The genes are TRBV18 and TRBJ1-2; unclear D gene. Written as DNA, the CDR3 is TGTGCCAGCTCACCATCGTCCGAGGCCTATGGCTACACCTTC. Amino acids: CASSPSSEAYGYTF.